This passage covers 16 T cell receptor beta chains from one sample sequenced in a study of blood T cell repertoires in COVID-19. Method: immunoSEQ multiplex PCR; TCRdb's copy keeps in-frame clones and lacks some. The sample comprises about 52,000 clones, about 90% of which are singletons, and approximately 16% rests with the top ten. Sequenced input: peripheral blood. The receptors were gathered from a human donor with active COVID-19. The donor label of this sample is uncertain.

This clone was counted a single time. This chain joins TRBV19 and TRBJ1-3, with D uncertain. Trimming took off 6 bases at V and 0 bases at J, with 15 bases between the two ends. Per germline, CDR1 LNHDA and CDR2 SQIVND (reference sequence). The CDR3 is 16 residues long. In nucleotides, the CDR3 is TGTGCCAGTAGCCGCCCCCCGCAGATCTCTGGAAACACCATATATTTT. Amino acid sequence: CASSRPPQISGNTIYF.

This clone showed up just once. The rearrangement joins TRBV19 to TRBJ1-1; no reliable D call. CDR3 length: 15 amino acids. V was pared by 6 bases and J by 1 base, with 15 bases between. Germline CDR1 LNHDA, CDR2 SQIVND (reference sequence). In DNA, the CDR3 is TGTGCCAGTAGAGGAAGCGGCAGATCGAACACTGAAGCTTTCTTT. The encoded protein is CASRGSGRSNTEAFF.

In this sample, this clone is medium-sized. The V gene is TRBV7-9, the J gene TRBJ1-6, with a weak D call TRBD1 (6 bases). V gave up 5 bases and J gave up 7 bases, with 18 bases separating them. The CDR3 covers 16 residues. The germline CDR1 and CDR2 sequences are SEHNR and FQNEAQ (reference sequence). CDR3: CASSMGTGFFNSPLHF. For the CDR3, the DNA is TGTGCCAGCAGCATGGGCACAGGGTTTTTCAATTCACCCCTCCACTTT.

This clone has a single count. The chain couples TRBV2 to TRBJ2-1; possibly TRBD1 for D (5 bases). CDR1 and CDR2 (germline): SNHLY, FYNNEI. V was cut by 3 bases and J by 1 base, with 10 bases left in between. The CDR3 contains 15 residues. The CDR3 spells CASSDQGLSYNEQFF. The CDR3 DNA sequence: TGTGCCAGCAGTGACCAGGGCCTTTCCTACAATGAGCAGTTCTTC.

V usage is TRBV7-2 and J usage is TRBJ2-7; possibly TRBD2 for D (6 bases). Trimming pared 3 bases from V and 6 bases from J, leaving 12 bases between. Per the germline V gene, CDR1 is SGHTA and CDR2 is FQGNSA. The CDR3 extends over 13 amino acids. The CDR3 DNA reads TGTGCCAGCAGCTTCGCGGGGCTGGGCGAGCAGTACTTC. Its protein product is CASSFAGLGEQYF.

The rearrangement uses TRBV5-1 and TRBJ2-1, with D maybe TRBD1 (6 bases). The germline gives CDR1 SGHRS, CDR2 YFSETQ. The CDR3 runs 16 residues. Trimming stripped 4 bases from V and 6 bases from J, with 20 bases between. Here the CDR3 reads CASSLMARDKGNEQFF. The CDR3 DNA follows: TGCGCCAGCAGCCTCATGGCCCGGGACAAAGGCAATGAGCAGTTCTTC.

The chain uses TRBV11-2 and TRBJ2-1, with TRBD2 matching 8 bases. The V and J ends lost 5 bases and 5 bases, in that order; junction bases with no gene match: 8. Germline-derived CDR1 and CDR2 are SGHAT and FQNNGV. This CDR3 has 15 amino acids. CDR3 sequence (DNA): TGTGCCAGCAGCCGACGGACTAGCTCTCACAATGAGCAGTTCTTC. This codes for CASSRRTSSHNEQFF.

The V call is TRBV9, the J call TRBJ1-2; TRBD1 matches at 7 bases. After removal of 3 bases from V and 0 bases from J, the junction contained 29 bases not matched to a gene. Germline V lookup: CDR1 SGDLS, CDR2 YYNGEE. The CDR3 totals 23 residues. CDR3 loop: CASSAGTAARQDGNEKTNYGYTF. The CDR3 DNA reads TGTGCCAGCAGCGCGGGGACAGCCGCGAGACAAGATGGAAACGAGAAGACTAACTATGGCTACACCTTC.

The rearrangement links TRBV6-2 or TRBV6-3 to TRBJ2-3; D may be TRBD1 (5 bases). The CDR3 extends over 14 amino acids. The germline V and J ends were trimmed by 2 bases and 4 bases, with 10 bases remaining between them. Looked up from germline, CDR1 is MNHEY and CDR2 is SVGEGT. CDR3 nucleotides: TGTGCCAGCAGTTACGGGGCCTGGTCAGATACGCAGTATTTT. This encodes CASSYGAWSDTQYF.

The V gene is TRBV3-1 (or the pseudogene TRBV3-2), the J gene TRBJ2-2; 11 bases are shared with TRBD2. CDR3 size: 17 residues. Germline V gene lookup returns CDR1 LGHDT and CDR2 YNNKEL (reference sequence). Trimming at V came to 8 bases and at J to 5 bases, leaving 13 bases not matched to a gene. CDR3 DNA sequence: TGTGCCAGCGGCCGCATACTTACTAGCGGGGGAACCGGGGAGCTGTTTTTT. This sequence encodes CASGRILTSGGTGELFF.

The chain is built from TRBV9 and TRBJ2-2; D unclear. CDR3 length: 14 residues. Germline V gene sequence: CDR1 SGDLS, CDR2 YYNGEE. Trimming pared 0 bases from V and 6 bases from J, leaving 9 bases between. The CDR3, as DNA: TGTGCCAGCAGCGTAGTGTGGCCGCCCGGGGAGCTGTTTTTT. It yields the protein CASSVVWPPGELFF. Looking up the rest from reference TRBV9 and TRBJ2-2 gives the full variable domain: DSGVTQTPKHLITATGQRVTLRCSPRSGDLSVYWYQQSLDQGLQFLIQYYNGEERAKGNILERFSAQQFPDLHSELNLSSLELGDSALYFCASSVVWPPGELFFGEGSRLTVL.

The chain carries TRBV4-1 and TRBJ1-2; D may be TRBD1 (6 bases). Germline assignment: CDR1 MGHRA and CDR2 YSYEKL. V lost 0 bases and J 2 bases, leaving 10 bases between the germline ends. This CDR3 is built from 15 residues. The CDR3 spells CASSQDERGNYGYTF. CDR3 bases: TGCGCCAGCAGCCAAGATGAGAGGGGGAACTATGGCTACACCTTC.

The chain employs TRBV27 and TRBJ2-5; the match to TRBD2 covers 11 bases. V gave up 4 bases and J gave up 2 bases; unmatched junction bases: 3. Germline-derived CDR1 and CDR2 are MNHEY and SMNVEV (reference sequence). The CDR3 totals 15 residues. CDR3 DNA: TGTGCCAGCAGTTCCGTAGCGGGGGGGCAAGAGACCCAGTACTTC. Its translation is CASSSVAGGQETQYF.

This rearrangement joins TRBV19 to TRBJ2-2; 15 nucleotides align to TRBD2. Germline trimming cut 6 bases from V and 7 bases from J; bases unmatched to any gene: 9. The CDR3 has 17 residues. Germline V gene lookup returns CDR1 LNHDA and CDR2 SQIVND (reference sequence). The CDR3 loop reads CASRPRTSGGDGGELFF. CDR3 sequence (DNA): TGTGCCAGTAGACCCCGGACTAGCGGGGGGGACGGCGGGGAGCTGTTTTTT.

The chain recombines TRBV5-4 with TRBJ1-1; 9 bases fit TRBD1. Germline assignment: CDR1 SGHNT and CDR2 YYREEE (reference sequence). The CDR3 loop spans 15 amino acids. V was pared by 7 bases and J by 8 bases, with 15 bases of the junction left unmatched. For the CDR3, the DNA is TGTGCCAGCCAACGGACAGGGGCGCCGTCCCGAGAAGCTTTCTTT. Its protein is CASQRTGAPSREAFF.

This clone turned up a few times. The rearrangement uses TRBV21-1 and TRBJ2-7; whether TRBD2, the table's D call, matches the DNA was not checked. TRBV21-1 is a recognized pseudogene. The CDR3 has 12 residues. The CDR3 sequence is CASSNPLYEQYF. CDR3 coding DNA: TGTGCCAGCAGCAACCCTCTCTACGAGCAGTACTTC.